This T cell receptor (beta chain) was profiled in a study of T cell changes during pregnancy in multiple sclerosis. Some clones are missing from TCRdb's copy, which holds only in-frame ones; the method was immunoSEQ multiplex PCR. The sample lists 100,000 or so clones; about 93% were seen once. The CDR3 spans 15 residues. Germline V lookup: CDR1 SGHRS, CDR2 YFSETQ. With V trimmed by 7 bases and J by 2 bases, 8 bases remained unmatched. V usage is TRBV5-1 and J usage is TRBJ2-2; the match to TRBD2 covers 7 bases. Sequences were derived from peripheral blood, sampled in the first trimester of pregnancy. This receptor was identified in a female donor with multiple sclerosis, enrolled in a pregnancy study. The CDR3 sequence is CASHLAGVNTGELFF. The DNA for the CDR3 is TGCGCCAGCCACTTGGCGGGGGTCAACACCGGGGAGCTGTTTTTT.